The 23 T cell receptor beta chains given below trace back to one sample, sequenced in a study of cytomegalovirus exposure and HLA in healthy donors listed by TCRdb under 2017. The library was obtained by the immunoSEQ multiplex PCR assay. Imported from immuneACCESS, the table was reduced by TCRdb to in-frame sequences with V and J called. These copies leave out some clones; in studies compared against another copy, an unresolved V gene accounts for under half, and the cause of the remainder is not known. Recorded for this sample are 200,000 to 300,000 clones; around 88% of them occurred a single time. The top ten clones comprise 1.2% of the sample. Sequencing used PBMCs. The receptors were sampled from a woman under 40 in good health and CMV-seropositive.

The rearrangement links TRBV27 to TRBJ1-1; 9 bases map to TRBD1. Germline-derived CDR1 and CDR2 are MNHEY and SMNVEV (reference sequence). Losses at the gene ends were 7 bases for V and 1 base for J; bases not matched to a gene: 4. The CDR3 totals 14 residues. This chain's CDR3 is CASTSTGGNTEAFF. The CDR3, as DNA: TGTGCCAGCACCTCGACAGGGGGGAACACTGAAGCTTTCTTT.

The V and J genes are TRBV19 and TRBJ2-3, with 9 bases that match TRBD1. With 4 bases clipped from V and 5 bases from J, the junction kept 4 bases outside the gene matches. CDR3 length: 14 residues. Germline loops: CDR1 LNHDA, CDR2 SQIVND (reference sequence). CDR3 DNA sequence: TGTGCCAGTAGTACCAGACAGGGGGTAGATACGCAGTATTTT. This encodes CASSTRQGVDTQYF.

The CDR3 loop reads CAWNPGQSYEQYF. The CDR3 DNA reads TGTGCCTGGAACCCGGGACAGAGCTACGAGCAGTACTTC. The genes are TRBV30 and TRBJ2-7, with 7 bases that match TRBD1. V trimming: 4 bases; J trimming: 3 bases; junction bases outside the gene matches: 6. The germline V gene encodes CDR1 GTSNPN and CDR2 SVGIG (reference sequence). The CDR3 runs to 13 residues.

This chain links TRBV5-1 with TRBJ2-5; perhaps TRBD1 as D (5 bases). V was shortened by 2 bases and J by 1 base, with 9 bases between the two germline ends. Germline V gene lookup returns CDR1 SGHRS and CDR2 YFSETQ. The CDR3 spans 14 residues. In DNA, the CDR3 is TGCGCCAGCAGCTTCGAAAGGGGCCAAGAGACCCAGTACTTC. This translates into CASSFERGQETQYF.

This sequence joins TRBV4-1 and TRBJ2-1; 12 bases align to TRBD2. The CDR3 has 19 residues. V gave up 2 bases and J gave up 4 bases; unmatched junction bases: 12. Germline loops: CDR1 MGHRA, CDR2 YSYEKL. The CDR3 loop reads CASSQTGLAGGPGYNEQFF. The CDR3 nucleotides read TGCGCCAGCAGCCAAACGGGTCTAGCGGGAGGGCCCGGATACAATGAGCAGTTCTTC.

The chain uses TRBV19 and TRBJ2-6, with a weak D call TRBD2 (6 bases). Trimming stripped 4 bases from V and 1 base from J, with 11 bases between. CDR3 length: 16 residues. The V gene's germline CDR1 is LNHDA and CDR2 SQIVND (reference sequence). The CDR3 DNA is TGTGCCAGTAGTACCCTAGCGCGTTCTGGGGCCAACGTCCTGACTTTC. It yields the protein CASSTLARSGANVLTF.

This chain's CDR3 is CASSLGGWGTGDPYEQYF. CDR3 DNA sequence: TGCGCCAGCAGCTTGGGGGGTTGGGGGACAGGGGATCCCTACGAGCAGTACTTC. The V call is TRBV5-1, the J call TRBJ2-7; 10 bases match TRBD1. From germline, CDR1 is SGHRS and CDR2 YFSETQ. The CDR3 runs 18 residues. After removal of 0 bases from V and 2 bases from J, the junction contained 11 bases not matched to a gene. Supplemented by reference TRBV5-1 and TRBJ2-7, the full variable domain reads KAGVTQTPRYLIKTRGQQVTLSCSPISGHRSVSWYQQTPGQGLQFLFEYFSETQRNKGNFPGRFSGRQFSNSRSEMNVSTLELGDSALYLCASSLGGWGTGDPYEQYFGPGTRLTVT.

As regards this clone: The same CDR3 is also encoded by other DNA sequences in this sample. The chain recombines TRBV11-2 with TRBJ2-1; 8 bases are shared with TRBD1. This CDR3 spans 13 amino acids. Germline CDR1 and CDR2: SGHAT and FQNNGV. V was clipped by 3 bases and J by 6 bases; unmatched bases: 1. The CDR3 loop is CASSFGTGNEQFF. The CDR3 region has the DNA TGTGCCAGCAGCTTTGGGACAGGCAATGAGCAGTTCTTC.

The rearrangement joins TRBV5-6 to TRBJ2-1; 9 bases are a match to TRBD2. Germline V CDR1 and CDR2: SGHDT, YYEEEE. This CDR3 region has 15 residues. With 1 base clipped from V and 5 bases from J, the junction kept 4 bases outside the gene matches. CDR3: CASSLRLAGNNEQFF. The DNA for the CDR3 is TGTGCCAGCAGCTTGCGGCTAGCGGGAAACAATGAGCAGTTCTTC. Full variable domain (remainder filled in from reference TRBV5-6 and TRBJ2-1): DAGVTQSPTHLIKTRGQQVTLRCSPKSGHDTVSWYQQALGQGPQFIFQYYEEEERQRGNFPDRFSGHQFPNYSSELNVNALLLGDSALYLCASSLRLAGNNEQFFGPGTRLTVL.

This chain links TRBV25-1 with TRBJ2-3; 8 nucleotides line up with TRBD2. From germline, CDR1 is MGHDK and CDR2 SYGVNS. The CDR3 consists of 17 residues. V was pared by 1 base and J by 4 bases, with 10 bases of the junction left unmatched. CDR3 coding DNA: TGTGCCAGCAGTGAATCGGGAGGGGTGGTAGGGGCAGATACGCAGTATTTT. It is translated as CASSESGGVVGADTQYF. Full variable domain (rest looked up from reference TRBV25-1 and TRBJ2-3): EADIYQTPRYLVIGTGKKITLECSQTMGHDKMYWYQQDPGMELHLIHYSYGVNSTEKGDLSSESTVSRIRTEHFPLTLESARPSHTSQYLCASSESGGVVGADTQYFGPGTRLTVL.

V usage is TRBV30 and J usage is TRBJ2-3; 10 positions match TRBD2. This CDR3 contains 15 residues. CDR1 and CDR2 (germline): GTSNPN, SVGIG (reference sequence). The V and J ends lost 4 bases and 6 bases, in that order; junction bases with no gene match: 10. Here the CDR3 DNA reads TGTGCCTGGACCGGAGCTAGCGGGAGATTCGATACGCAGTATTTT. Protein: CAWTGASGRFDTQYF. Filled out from reference TRBV30 and TRBJ2-3, the complete variable domain reads SQTIHQWPATLVQPVGSPLSLECTVEGTSNPNLYWYRQAAGRGLQLLFYSVGIGQISSEVPQNLSASRPQDRQFILSSKKLLLSDSGFYLCAWTGASGRFDTQYFGPGTRLTVL.

The chain recombines TRBV6-1 with TRBJ1-5; D may be TRBD1 (5 bases). The CDR3 consists of 13 residues. V lost 6 bases and J 0 bases, leaving 6 bases between the germline ends. Germline V lookup: CDR1 MNHNS, CDR2 SASEGT. The CDR3 region is CASRGGSNQPQHF. The CDR3 DNA follows: TGTGCCAGCAGGGGGGGTAGCAATCAGCCCCAGCATTTT.

The CDR3 nucleotides read TGTGCCAGCAGTGAGGACAGATTCCTTAACTATGGCTACACCTTC. Translation gives CASSEDRFLNYGYTF. The rearrangement links TRBV28 to TRBJ1-2; tentative D call: TRBD1 (6 bases). The CDR3 extends over 15 amino acids. V was trimmed by 5 bases and J by 1 base, leaving 14 bases between them. CDR1 is MDHEN and CDR2 is SYDVKM in the germline V gene.

The J gene is TRBJ1-2, the V gene TRBV30, with TRBD1 identical over 7 bases. The trim removed 1 base at V and 5 bases at J, leaving 4 bases unmatched. Germline CDR1 reads GTSNPN; CDR2 reads SVGIG (reference sequence). This CDR3 has 13 residues. CDR3 coding DNA: TGTGCCTGGAGTGAGGGGGCGCGGTATGGCTACACCTTC. It codes for CAWSEGARYGYTF.

The chain couples TRBV27 to TRBJ2-2, with D maybe TRBD2 (6 bases). Trimming pared 5 bases from V and 2 bases from J, leaving 21 bases between. Germline CDR1 and CDR2: MNHEY and SMNVEV (reference sequence). The CDR3 runs 18 residues. CDR3 sequence: CASSPATFSGTNTGELFF. As DNA, the CDR3 is TGTGCCAGCAGTCCCGCCACGTTCTCCGGGACTAACACCGGGGAGCTGTTTTTT.

This chain links TRBV28 with TRBJ2-7, with D perhaps matching TRBD1 (6 bases). This CDR3 comprises 13 residues. CDR1 is MDHEN and CDR2 is SYDVKM in the germline V gene. V was pared by 10 bases and J by 2 bases, with 15 bases between. Here the CDR3 reads CATIRAGAYEQYF. DNA for the CDR3: TGTGCCACTATTCGGGCAGGGGCCTACGAGCAGTACTTC.

The chain has TRBV2 and TRBJ1-2; no firm D call. The CDR3 spans 12 residues. The germline CDR1 and CDR2 sequences are SNHLY and FYNNEI. Trimming removed 5 bases at V and 1 base at J, with 5 bases between. CDR3 DNA: TGTGCCAGCAGTCGGGGTAACTATGGCTACACCTTC. This translates into CASSRGNYGYTF. Complete variable domain (other parts from reference TRBV2 and TRBJ1-2): EPEVTQTPSHQVTQMGQEVILRCVPISNHLYFYWYRQILGQKVEFLVSFYNNEISEKSEIFDDQFSVERPDGSNFTLKIRSTKLEDSAMYFCASSRGNYGYTFGSGTRLTVV.

CDR3 in amino acids: CASSPRDSGLGYGYTF. For the CDR3, the DNA is TGCGCCAGCAGCCCCCGGGACTCCGGGCTTGGCTATGGCTACACCTTC. The V call is TRBV4-1, the J call TRBJ1-2; D might be TRBD1 (5 bases). This CDR3 spans 16 amino acids. Per the germline V gene, CDR1 is MGHRA and CDR2 is YSYEKL. Trimming pared 4 bases from V and 4 bases from J, leaving 19 bases between.

The J gene is TRBJ2-3, the V gene TRBV30; TRBD2 might be the D (7 bases). Germline V CDR1 and CDR2: GTSNPN, SVGIG (reference sequence). The CDR3 runs to 13 residues. Trimming left V 4 bases short and J 6 bases short, with 14 bases between. The CDR3 bases are TGTGCCTGGATGTGGGGGGGCGCGGATACGCAGTATTTT. Translated, it gives CAWMWGGADTQYF.

The chain links TRBV28 to TRBJ2-3; a weak D match, TRBD1 (5 bases). The CDR3 is made up of 13 amino acids. Trimming stripped 3 bases from V and 4 bases from J, with 8 bases between. Germline lookup yields CDR1 MDHEN and CDR2 SYDVKM. CDR3 DNA sequence: TGTGCCAGCAGTTTGGGGCCAGCAGATACGCAGTATTTT. This translates into CASSLGPADTQYF.

The chain carries TRBV5-5 and TRBJ1-3, with D perhaps matching TRBD1 (5 bases). CDR1 is SGHKS and CDR2 is YYEKEE in the germline V gene (reference sequence). The CDR3 contains 17 residues. V lost 4 bases to trimming and J lost 9 bases, with 26 bases between them. The CDR3 loop reads CASSLGQQNSGPITIYF. In DNA, the CDR3 is TGTGCCAGCAGCCTAGGACAACAGAATAGCGGACCGATCACCATATATTTT.

The rearrangement joins TRBV7-9 to TRBJ1-1, with D unclear. Trimming stripped 5 bases from V and 6 bases from J, with 10 bases between. Per germline, CDR1 SEHNR and CDR2 FQNEAQ (reference sequence). This CDR3 comprises 12 residues. The CDR3 loop is CASSPTRSEAFF. The DNA of the CDR3 is TGTGCCAGCAGCCCGACGCGGTCTGAAGCTTTCTTT. The full variable domain, rest sourced from reference TRBV7-9 and TRBJ1-1, is DTGVSQNPRHKITKRGQNVTFRCDPISEHNRLYWYRQTLGQGPEFLTYFQNEAQLEKSRLLSDRFSAERPKGSFSTLEIQRTEQGDSAMYLCASSPTRSEAFFGQGTRLTVV.

The V gene is TRBV4-2, the J gene TRBJ2-2; 9 bases match TRBD2. This CDR3 is 15 amino acids long. V lost 7 bases and J lost 6; bases outside the gene matches: 9. Germline-derived CDR1 and CDR2 are LGHNA and YNFKEQ. CDR3 sequence: CASTTSGRFAGELFF. In DNA, the CDR3 is TGTGCCAGCACCACAAGCGGGAGGTTCGCCGGGGAGCTGTTTTTT.